Listed here are 26 T cell receptor beta chains from one sample, sequenced in a study of regulatory T cells in long-lasting Graves disease. According to the study, TCR beta libraries were built with iRepertoire HTBI primers and CDR3-region Arm-PCR. TCRdb fed the multiplex PCR reads into MiXCR, producing one record per CDR3 protein. This sample has a few hundred thousand distinct CDR3 sequences, with 12% found just once. Stated time point: newly diagnosed GD, antithyroid drugs for less than 3 months. PBMC-derived RNA was used for the TCR library. These data were also reused for a study on T cells in Graves' hyperthyroidism and ophthalmopathy.

Material: peripheral blood mononuclear cells (PBMCs), obtained at new diagnosis, from a patient treated with antithyroid drugs. The receptors derive from a woman between 18 and 29 years old with Graves disease.

This clonotype was counted at least ten times. The CDR3 nucleotides read TGCGCCAGCAAACCGGGACAGGGGTATGATGAGCAGTACTTC. Translating it yields CASKPGQGYDEQYF. The chain employs TRBV4-1 and TRBJ2-7, with 10 bases aligning to TRBD1. J gave up 7 bases and V 7 bases, and 10 bases lay outside the gene matches. The CDR3 runs to 14 residues. CDR1 and CDR2 from the germline V gene are MGHRA and YSYEKL.

With respect to this clonotype: This may be a read error: a much more frequent sequence differs by one nucleotide. The chain has TRBV6-9 and TRBJ1-2, with 8 nucleotides matching TRBD1. Germline loops: CDR1 MNHGY, CDR2 SVAAGI. CDR3 size: 16 residues. CDR3 sequence reads: CVSSSDRVHPNYGYTF. In DNA form, the CDR3 reads TGTGTCAGCAGTTCGGACAGGGTACACCCTAACTATGGCTACACCTTC.

The sample holds a few counts of this clonotype. The gene calls are TRBV7-2 and TRBJ2-3, with D unclear. This CDR3 has 16 amino acids. The ends were cut back, 4 bases at V and 6 bases at J, with 20 bases in the middle. Germline assignment: CDR1 SGHTA and CDR2 FQGNSA. The CDR3 DNA reads TGTGCCAGCAGCTCGTCGACATCCTGGGGTATGGATACGCAGTATTTT. Protein sequence: CASSSSTSWGMDTQYF. The full variable domain, with the rest looked up from reference TRBV7-2 and TRBJ2-3, is GAGVSQSPSNKVTEKGKDVELRCDPISGHTALYWYRQSLGQGLEFLIYFQGNSAPDKSGLPSDRFSAERTGGSVSTLTIQRTQQEDSAVYLCASSSSTSWGMDTQYFGPGTRLTVL.

V is TRBV7-8 and J is TRBJ1-2; no clear D gene. CDR1 and CDR2 from the germline V gene are SGHVS and FQNEAQ. The V end lost 1 base, the J end lost 3 bases, and 9 bases lay between the germline ends. This CDR3 has 14 amino acids. The chain's CDR3 is CASSLDPWDYGYTF. CDR3 sequence (DNA): TGTGCCAGCAGCTTAGATCCGTGGGACTATGGCTACACCTTC.

This clonotype has a handful of counts. The J gene is TRBJ2-6, the V gene TRBV6-2 or TRBV6-3, with D perhaps TRBD1 (7 bases). The germline V gene has CDR1 MNHEY and CDR2 SVGEGT. This CDR3 has 18 amino acids. Deletions cut 10 bases from V and 2 bases from J, with 24 bases between. The CDR3: CATRAADREVPGANVLTF. The DNA of the CDR3 is TGTGCCACCCGGGCCGCCGACAGGGAGGTACCTGGGGCCAACGTCCTGACTTTC.

This clonotype has ten or more counts. The chain couples TRBV6-2 or TRBV6-3 to TRBJ1-3; TRBD1 matches at 7 bases. The CDR3 is 15 amino acids. Germline assignment: CDR1 MNHEY and CDR2 SVGEGT. The V gene end was trimmed by 2 bases and the J gene end by 9 bases; junction bases not matched to a gene: 10. Here the CDR3 DNA reads TGTGCCAGCAGTTACGACGGCAGGGGGTTTAGCACCATATATTTT. It encodes CASSYDGRGFSTIYF.

In this sample, this clonotype turned up many times. The chain combines TRBV10-3 with TRBJ2-5; 8 bases map to TRBD1. Germline CDR1 reads ENHRY; CDR2 reads SYGVKD. V was clipped by 4 bases and J by 6 bases; unmatched bases: 4. CDR3 length: 13 residues. CDR3 protein: CAISGTGTKTQYF. DNA for the CDR3: TGTGCCATCAGTGGGACAGGGACCAAGACCCAGTACTTC.

This clonotype was observed many times. The V call is TRBV28, the J call TRBJ2-7; a possible D gene is TRBD1 (5 bases). There are 13 residues in the CDR3. The V gene's germline CDR1 is MDHEN and CDR2 SYDVKM. Trimming removed 4 bases from V and 2 bases from J, with 9 bases in between. The DNA for the CDR3 is TGTGCCAGCAGTTCCATACAGGCCTACGAGCAGTACTTC. This gives the protein CASSSIQAYEQYF.

With regard to this clonotype: A much larger clone differs by one base, so this may be a read error. The chain joins TRBV7-9 to TRBJ2-1; a weak D match, TRBD2 (5 bases). The V gene's germline CDR1 is SEHNR and CDR2 FQNEAQ (reference sequence). The CDR3 is 13 amino acids. The CDR3 DNA is TGTGTCAGCAGCTTAGTATGGGAGAATGAGCAGTTCTTC. It specifies CVSSLVWENEQFF.

In its sample, this clonotype was seen many times. This rearrangement joins TRBV11-2 to TRBJ2-6; D not certain. Germline CDR1 SGHAT, CDR2 FQNNGV. V gave up 3 bases and J gave up 2 bases, with 8 bases separating them. The CDR3 runs to 15 residues. CDR3 protein: CASSFGTPGANVLTF. In DNA form, the CDR3 reads TGTGCCAGCAGCTTTGGCACTCCTGGGGCCAACGTCCTGACTTTC.

The sample holds many counts of this clonotype. V usage is TRBV20-1 and J usage is TRBJ2-3, with a weak D call TRBD2 (7 bases). Germline CDR1 and CDR2: DFQATT and SNEGSKA (reference sequence). The CDR3 extends over 14 amino acids. V dropped 5 bases and J dropped 0 bases, with 12 bases sitting between them. CDR3 DNA sequence: TGCAGTGCTCCTTCGGGGGGCAGCACAGATACGCAGTATTTT. This encodes CSAPSGGSTDTQYF.

The V and J genes are TRBV20-1 and TRBJ1-1; 8 bases fit TRBD1. The J segment lost 4 bases and the V segment lost 2 bases, leaving 9 bases of the junction unmatched. CDR3 length equals 15 residues. Germline CDR1 DFQATT, CDR2 SNEGSKA (reference sequence). The CDR3 sequence: CSARQPGGLGTEAFF. The CDR3 bases are TGCAGTGCTAGACAACCAGGGGGCCTTGGCACTGAAGCTTTCTTT.

With respect to this clonotype: This may arise from a read error, as a much more abundant clone is one base away. The chain combines TRBV2 with TRBJ1-3, with a tentative D call TRBD1 (5 bases). This CDR3 spans 14 amino acids. The germline V gene has CDR1 SNHLY and CDR2 FYNNEI. V dropped 4 bases and J dropped 8 bases, with 15 bases sitting between them. In DNA form, the CDR3 reads TGTGCCAGCAGTGCGGGGATGAGAGGGGACACCATATATTTT. It encodes CASSAGMRGDTIYF.

As to this clonotype: One junction end disagrees with the germline gene, perhaps due to a read error. The J gene is TRBJ2-3, the V gene TRBV28, with D unclear. In germline, CDR1 is MDHEN, CDR2 SYDVKM. CDR3 length: 11 residues. The CDR3 DNA follows: TGTGCCAGCAGTTTAACAGATATGCAGTATTTT. It codes for CASSLTDMQYF.

This clonotype was counted between two and nine times. This chain uses TRBV12-3 or TRBV12-4 with TRBJ1-1; D not certain. V was clipped by 3 bases and J by 5 bases, with 16 bases between them. The CDR3 covers 15 residues. The chain's CDR3 is CASSFRPLAGTEAFF. Written as DNA, the CDR3 is TGTGCCAGCAGTTTTAGGCCGTTGGCGGGGACTGAAGCTTTCTTT.

With regard to this clonotype: A much larger clone is a single base away; this may be a read error. The CDR3 ends on some other residue instead of the conserved phenylalanine or tryptophan, so this is likely a read error. The genes are TRBV29-1 and TRBJ1-2, with D possibly TRBD1 on 5 matching bases. V lost 1 base to trimming and J lost 4 bases, with 7 bases between them. The CDR3 extends over 12 amino acids. Germline CDR1 SQVTM, CDR2 ANQGSEA. DNA of the CDR3: TGCAGCGTTGAAGCGGGGGGCTATGGCTACACCTTA. Translating gives CSVEAGGYGYTL.

V is TRBV6-1 and J is TRBJ2-7, with D tentatively TRBD1 or TRBD2 (6 bases each). The germline V and J ends were trimmed by 5 bases and 2 bases, with 22 bases remaining between them. There are 17 residues in the CDR3. Germline V CDR1 and CDR2: MNHNS, SASEGT. CDR3 sequence (DNA): TGTGCCAGCAGTCCAGATGCCTTCCGGGGGCCGACCTACGAGCAGTACTTC. It codes for CASSPDAFRGPTYEQYF.

This chain uses TRBV28 with TRBJ2-2; D gene unclear. Germline V gene sequence: CDR1 MDHEN, CDR2 SYDVKM. The CDR3 runs to 13 residues. V dropped 7 bases and J dropped 2 bases, with 8 bases sitting between them. The DNA of the CDR3 is TGTGCCAGCATCGCCACCAACACCGGGGAGCTGTTTTTT. Protein sequence: CASIATNTGELFF.

To note about this clonotype: Its ends do not fully match the called genes, so a read error is possible. V gene TRBV11-2 combines with J gene TRBJ2-1; weak D call: TRBD1 (5 bases). Germline CDR1 SGHAT, CDR2 FQNNGV. The CDR3 contains 14 residues. The chain's CDR3 is CASSLNRINNEQLF. The DNA for the CDR3 is TGTGCCAGCAGCTTAAACAGGATTAACAATGAGCAGCTCTTC. The entire variable domain, with the rest obtained from reference TRBV11-2 and TRBJ2-1, is as follows: EAGVAQSPRYKIIEKRQSVAFWCNPISGHATLYWYQQILGQGPKLLIQFQNNGVVDDSQLPKDRFSAERLKGVDSTLKIQPAKLEDSAVYLCASSLNRINNEQLFGPGTRLTVL.

In its sample, this clonotype was seen many times. The chain links TRBV12-5 to TRBJ1-2; D is unresolved. Germline V gene sequence: CDR1 LGHNT, CDR2 FRNRAP. V dropped 4 bases and J dropped 4 bases, with 16 bases sitting between them. This CDR3 is built from 15 residues. CDR3 bases: TGTGCTAGTGGTTCGACCCAACCAGACGGCTATGGCTACACCTTC. The encoded protein is CASGSTQPDGYGYTF.

This clonotype turned up a few times. The V and J genes are TRBV19 and TRBJ2-1; a possible D gene is TRBD2 (5 bases). Germline CDR1 and CDR2: LNHDA and SQIVND (reference sequence). The CDR3 length is 13 residues. V was cut by 7 bases and J by 0 bases, with 7 bases left in between. The CDR3 coding sequence is TGTGCCAGTAAGGCGGGCTCCTACAATGAGCAGTTCTTC. Amino acid sequence: CASKAGSYNEQFF.

This clonotype was seen repeatedly, ten times or more. V is TRBV6-1 and J is TRBJ1-1, with 10 bases aligning to TRBD1. The CDR3 totals 14 residues. Germline V gives CDR1 MNHNS, CDR2 SASEGT. The trim removed 7 bases at V and 3 bases at J, leaving 5 bases unmatched. The CDR3 sequence is CASTEDRGYTEAFF. CDR3 nucleotide sequence: TGTGCCAGCACCGAGGACAGGGGGTACACTGAAGCTTTCTTT.

As regards this clonotype: A read error may be the cause here, since a much bigger clone is one base away. This chain links TRBV3-1 with TRBJ2-1; 8 nucleotides line up with TRBD2. The CDR3 totals 17 residues. CDR1 LGHDT and CDR2 YNNKEL come from the germline V gene (reference sequence). J lost 3 bases, V lost 0 bases, and 7 bases had no gene match. This CDR3 is CASSQDSGTANYNEQFF. For the CDR3, the DNA is TGTGCCAGCAGCCAAGATAGCGGGACTGCCAACTACAATGAGCAGTTCTTC.

The chain joins TRBV20-1 to TRBJ2-1; D uncertain. CDR3 length: 13 residues. Deletions cut 3 bases from V and 9 bases from J, with 15 bases between. Germline CDR1 is DFQATT and CDR2 is SNEGSKA (reference sequence). In nucleotides, the CDR3 is TGCAGTGCTAGGCGGAGATTAAACGGTGAGCAGTTCTTC. Amino acid sequence: CSARRRLNGEQFF.

This clonotype has only a few counts. The CDR3 region is CASYTIAGVYEQYF. CDR3 in DNA: TGTGCCAGCTACACCATAGCGGGAGTCTACGAGCAGTACTTC. J is TRBJ2-7 and V is TRBV6-1; TRBD2 aligns across 9 bases. V trimming: 8 bases; J trimming: 3 bases; junction bases outside the gene matches: 8. Germline V gene data show CDR1 as MNHNS and CDR2 as SASEGT. This CDR3 has 14 amino acids.

In this sample, this clonotype turned up many times. The J gene is TRBJ1-1, the V gene TRBV2, with a weak D call TRBD1 (6 bases). This CDR3 comprises 11 residues. Looked up from germline, CDR1 is SNHLY and CDR2 is FYNNEI. Trimming cost V 9 bases and J 5 bases, with 10 bases left between them. CDR3 sequence: CARAQGTEAFF. Written as DNA, the CDR3 is TGTGCCAGGGCACAGGGAACTGAAGCTTTCTTT.